This T cell receptor beta chain was sequenced during a study of T cells in Graves' hyperthyroidism and ophthalmopathy. Turning to the study itself: Peripheral blood was drawn at first diagnosis, prior to all treatment. Study-level results: By a 13 V-J model, ophthalmopathy was set apart from stable hyperthyroidism.

As regards this clonotype: Its antigen remains unidentified.

Amplified TCR beta CDR3 regions came from RNA transcripts. Initially, a first-round RT-PCR of the TCR CDR3 employed the HTBI primer set. TCRdb ran MiXCR on the multiplex PCR reads and lists one entry per CDR3 protein. The repertoire holds hundreds of thousands of distinct CDR3 sequences, with roughly 14% as singletons. Orbital computed tomography, thyroid ultrasound, serum thyroxine and TRAb, and clinical symptoms together informed the diagnoses. PBMCs were collected from an approximately 10 ml volume of fresh peripheral blood. The sequenced sample was blood. This clonotype was obtained from a woman between 50 and 59 years old with Graves' ophthalmopathy.

CDR3: CASRTGTDSYNEQFF. CDR3 DNA: TGTGCCAGTAGAACCGGGACGGACTCCTACAATGAGCAGTTCTTC. This rearrangement joins TRBV19 to TRBJ2-1; either TRBD1 or TRBD2 may supply D (5 bases each). V lost 6 bases to trimming and J lost 0 bases, with 12 bases between them. Germline V gene lookup returns CDR1 LNHDA and CDR2 SQIVND (reference sequence). The CDR3 is 15 amino acids.